These T cell receptor beta chains were read from a single sample in a study of shared clonotypes between healthy human individuals. Sequenced by immunoSEQ multiplex PCR; TCRdb stores in-frame clones only, minus some. The sample comprises approximately 2.4 million clones, about 94% of which are singletons, and 0.1% to 0.15% rests with the top ten. Sequenced sample: naive CD4+ T cells sorted from blood. All receptors come from a man aged 18 to 29 in good health. Each CDR3 is given with its conserved first and last residue.

v_call	cdr3_aa
TRBV6-1	CASSEGHAGNEQFF
TRBV29-1	CSVAGVGTEAFF
TRBV6-1	CASSTGQGRETQYF
TRBV5-1	CASSEQTGANEKLFF
TRBV5-4	CASSRTWNTEAFF
TRBV7-7	CASSRTSIETQYF
TRBV19	CASSKTVAMNEKLFF
TRBV6-6	CASREGGGNTIYF
TRBV5-1	CASSWGQNLNTEAFF
TRBV5-1	CASFGGAGGPTDTQYF
TRBV19	CASSRGQGFYGYTF
TRBV6-1	CASSEDHGTGGQNQPQHF
TRBV27	CASSQGNTEAFF
TRBV9	CASSVVADNSPLHF
TRBV29-1	CSAGTSSIGEQYF
TRBV6-1	CASSEGAGWRNEQFF
TRBV10-3	CAISGGSQISGYTF
TRBV9	CASSVEFRTDTQYF
TRBV4-1	CASSEGLLSQETQYF
TRBV30	CAWSVFRTGMNTEAFF